The present TCR beta chain was sequenced within a study of blood T cell repertoires in COVID-19. Germline V gives CDR1 SGHVS, CDR2 FQNEAQ. The J segment lost 2 bases and the V segment lost 5 bases, leaving 7 bases of the junction unmatched. CDR3 length: 15 amino acids. Generated by immunoSEQ multiplex PCR, the TCRdb table keeps only in-frame clones and is missing some. Seen here are 150,000 to 200,000 clones, about nine tenths observed once, and the top ten hold less than 25%. This chain joins TRBV7-8 and TRBJ1-2, with TRBD1 matching over 8 bases. The receptor was derived from a man aged 65-85 years with active or convalescent COVID-19. The sequenced material came from peripheral blood. CDR3 nucleotide sequence: TGTGCCAGCAGCCCCCGGACAGGGCCAAACTATGGCTACACCTTC. The encoded protein is CASSPRTGPNYGYTF.